These T cell receptor beta chains were read from a single sample in a study of vaccination and CD4 T cells after COVID-19. The antigens for these receptors are not known. MiXCR was run by TCRdb on the PCR reads, yielding one entry per CDR3 protein. Among 15,000 to 20,000 distinct CDR3 sequences listed, roughly 50% were seen once. The input for sequencing was cultured CD4+ T cells from blood, taken after SARS-CoV-2 vaccination. Every receptor here comes from a human donor with COVID-19. Each CDR3 is given with its conserved first and last residue. A D gene is named only where the DNA matches it firmly. Some rows have no size entry. The others give once, few or many, or a class for an expanded clone.

J gene,D gene,V gene,clone size,CDR3 protein,CDR3 DNA
TRBJ1-3,TRBD1,TRBV7-2,few,CASSLVRGPGNTIYF,TGTGCCAGCAGCTTAGTCAGGGGGCCTGGAAACACCATATATTTT
TRBJ1-2,TRBD1,TRBV6-1,-,CASSPTGTGSNYGYTF,TGTGCCAGCAGTCCAACCGGGACAGGCTCTAACTATGGCTACACCTTC
TRBJ2-1,-,TRBV7-6,-,CASKLDIGYGEQFF,TGTGCCAGCAAACTAGATATAGGCTACGGTGAGCAGTTCTTC
TRBJ2-1,TRBD1,TRBV7-2,-,CASSAGQVYNEQFF,TGTGCCAGCAGCGCAGGACAGGTATACAATGAGCAGTTCTTC
TRBJ1-6,TRBD1,TRBV20-1,few,CSAPLGQGGYNSPLHF,TGCAGTGCACCTCTGGGACAGGGGGGGTATAATTCACCCCTCCACTTT
TRBJ1-1,-,TRBV2,few,CASSAGRASGTEAFF,TGTGCCAGCAGTGCAGGACGGGCCTCGGGCACTGAAGCTTTCTTT
TRBJ2-5,TRBD1,TRBV6-5,-,CASSYSWGGQGRRETQYF,TGTGCCAGCAGTTACTCATGGGGGGGACAGGGTCGCAGAGAGACCCAGTACTTC
TRBJ2-5,-,TRBV20-1,-,CSAPVGQETQYF,TGCAGTGCCCCCGTCGGGCAGGAGACCCAGTACTTC
TRBJ2-5,-,TRBV10-3,-,CAISEEWGETQYF,TGTGCCATCAGTGAGGAGTGGGGGGAGACCCAGTACTTC
TRBJ2-3,TRBD2,TRBV7-2,few,CASRKGLGPSDTQYF,TGTGCCAGCAGAAAAGGACTAGGTCCGTCAGATACGCAGTATTTT
TRBJ2-1,-,TRBV10-1,-,CASSTPGSGSYEQFF,TGCGCCAGCAGCACCCCAGGGAGTGGTTCTTATGAGCAGTTCTTC